This TCR beta chain was retrieved from a study of blood T cell repertoires in COVID-19. Study in general: Sites across the United States, Italy and Spain contributed samples from acute and convalescent COVID-19. The analysed material was cDNA or gDNA that came from T cells, B-cell-depleted T cells, or PBMCs.

This CDR3 region has 16 residues. V dropped 5 bases and J dropped 6; count of bases not matched to a gene: 14. Germline V lookup: CDR1 SEHNR, CDR2 FQNEAQ (reference sequence). Original processing notes: Counts of nucleated cells, estimated from reference gene primer amplification, were obtained. Using immunoSEQ multiplex PCR, the repertoire was profiled, and TCRdb retains in-frame clones only, with some absent. V and J calls and clone size are as listed in that table; D and trimming were resolved from the DNA. The data contain roughly 92,000 clones, over 75% of them seen just once; the ten biggest clones take up about 5.2%.

Sequencing was performed on peripheral blood. The origin of this receptor is a man aged 45-65 years with acute or convalescent COVID-19. This chain connects TRBV7-9 to TRBJ2-7; 9 bases line up with TRBD1. The chain's CDR3 is CASSQNRGQGSAEQYF. CDR3 DNA: TGTGCCAGCAGCCAAAACAGGGGACAGGGATCGGCCGAGCAGTACTTC.